This TCR beta chain was identified in a study of PD-1 blockade in classical Hodgkin lymphoma. Study-wide findings and caveats: Although disease activity or prior therapy may be involved, causes of the repertoire differences remain undefined. Some patients began nivolumab under 1 year after ASCT. These patients were excluded from later analyses. Complete responders possessed baseline diversity comparable to newly diagnosed patients. The study reported lower baseline TCR diversity in newly diagnosed patients than in healthy donors.

Per germline, CDR1 LNHDA and CDR2 SQIVND (reference sequence). This CDR3 has 14 amino acids. Trimming removed 4 bases at V and 4 bases at J, with 11 bases between. Details on this clone: What it recognizes is unknown.

Profiled with immunoSEQ multiplex PCR; TCRdb holds only in-frame clones, not every one. Among fewer than 20,000 clones listed, 75% to 90% were seen once. Following autologous stem cell transplantation, relapse occurred in every patient, and exposure to brentuximab vedotin varied. This specimen was peripheral blood mononuclear cells (PBMCs), taken before the second cycle of nivolumab. The chain links TRBV19 to TRBJ1-5; D possibly corresponds to TRBD1 (6 bases). The sequence derives from a human donor with classical Hodgkin lymphoma. CDR3 sequence reads: CASSTGQINQPQHF. CDR3 nucleotide sequence: TGTGCCAGTAGTACAGGACAGATAAATCAGCCCCAGCATTTT. The whole variable domain, remainder taken from reference TRBV19 and TRBJ1-5, is DGGITQSPKYLFRKEGQNVTLSCEQNLNHDAMYWYRQDPGQGLRLIYYSQIVNDFQKGDIAEGYSVSREKKESFPLTVTSAQKNPTAFYLCASSTGQINQPQHFGDGTRLSIL.